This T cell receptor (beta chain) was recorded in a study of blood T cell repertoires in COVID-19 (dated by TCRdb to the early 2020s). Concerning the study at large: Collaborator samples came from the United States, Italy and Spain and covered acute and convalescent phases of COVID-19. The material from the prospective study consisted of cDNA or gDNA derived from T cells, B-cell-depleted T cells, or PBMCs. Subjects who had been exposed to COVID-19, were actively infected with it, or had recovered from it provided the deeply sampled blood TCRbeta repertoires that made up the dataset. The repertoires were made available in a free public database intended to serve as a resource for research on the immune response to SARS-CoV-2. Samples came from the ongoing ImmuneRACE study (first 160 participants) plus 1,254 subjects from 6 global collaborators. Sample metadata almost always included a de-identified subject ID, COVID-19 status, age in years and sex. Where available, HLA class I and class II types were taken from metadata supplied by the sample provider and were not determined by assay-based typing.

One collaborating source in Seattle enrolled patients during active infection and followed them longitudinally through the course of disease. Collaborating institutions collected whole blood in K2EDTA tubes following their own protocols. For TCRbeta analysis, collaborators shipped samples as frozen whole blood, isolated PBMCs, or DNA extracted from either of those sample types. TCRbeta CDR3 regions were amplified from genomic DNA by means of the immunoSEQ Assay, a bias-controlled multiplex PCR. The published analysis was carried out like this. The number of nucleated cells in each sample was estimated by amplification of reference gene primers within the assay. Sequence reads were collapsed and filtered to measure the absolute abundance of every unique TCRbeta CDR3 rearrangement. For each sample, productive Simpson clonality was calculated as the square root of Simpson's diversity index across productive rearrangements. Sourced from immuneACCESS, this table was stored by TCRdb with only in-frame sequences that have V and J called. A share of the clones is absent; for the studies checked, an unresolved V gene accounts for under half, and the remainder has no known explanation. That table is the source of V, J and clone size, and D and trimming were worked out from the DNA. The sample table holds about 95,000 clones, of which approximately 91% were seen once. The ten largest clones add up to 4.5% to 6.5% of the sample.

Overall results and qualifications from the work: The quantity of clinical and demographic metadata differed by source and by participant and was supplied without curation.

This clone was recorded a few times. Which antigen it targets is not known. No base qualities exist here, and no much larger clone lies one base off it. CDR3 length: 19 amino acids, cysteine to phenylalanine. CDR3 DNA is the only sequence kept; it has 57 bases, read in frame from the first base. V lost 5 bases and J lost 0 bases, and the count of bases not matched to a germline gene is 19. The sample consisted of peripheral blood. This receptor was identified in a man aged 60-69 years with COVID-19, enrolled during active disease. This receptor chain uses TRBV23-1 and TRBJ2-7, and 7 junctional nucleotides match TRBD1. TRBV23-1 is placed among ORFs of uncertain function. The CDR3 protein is CASSGREQGSLQASYEQYF. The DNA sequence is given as TGCGCCAGCAGTGGAAGGGAACAGGGGAGTTTACAGGCCTCCTACGAGCAGTACTTC.